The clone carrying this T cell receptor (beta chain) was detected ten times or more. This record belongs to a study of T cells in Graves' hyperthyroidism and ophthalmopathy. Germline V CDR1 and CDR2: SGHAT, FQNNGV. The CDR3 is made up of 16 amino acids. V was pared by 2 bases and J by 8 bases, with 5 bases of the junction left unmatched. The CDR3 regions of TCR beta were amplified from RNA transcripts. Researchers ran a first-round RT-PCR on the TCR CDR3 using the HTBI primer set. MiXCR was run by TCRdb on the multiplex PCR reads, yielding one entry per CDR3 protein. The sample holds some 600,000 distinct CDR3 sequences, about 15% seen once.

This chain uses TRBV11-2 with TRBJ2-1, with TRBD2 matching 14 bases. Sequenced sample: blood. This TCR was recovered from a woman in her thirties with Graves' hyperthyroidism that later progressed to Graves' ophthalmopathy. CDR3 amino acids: CASSLRGGLAGDEQFF. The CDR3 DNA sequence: TGTGCCAGCAGCTTAAGGGGGGGACTAGCGGGAGATGAGCAGTTCTTC.